This TCR beta chain appears in the sequencing data of a study of blood T cells in healthy people across ages. For every donor, a draw yielded around 10 milliliters of peripheral blood. Samples each had at least 6 micrograms of total RNA extracted. A J-beta primer mix and a sample-barcoded 5' primer were used in a second PCR of about 7 to 12 cycles. MiXCR was run by TCRdb on the 5' RACE reads, yielding one entry per CDR3 protein. The data contain 650,000 or so distinct CDR3 sequences, around 52% of them singletons. Germline V gives CDR1 SNHLY, CDR2 FYNNEI. The V and J ends lost 8 bases and 2 bases respectively, with 6 bases between them. The CDR3 is made up of 11 amino acids.

The rearrangement uses TRBV2 and TRBJ2-5; no reliable D call. The specimen sequenced was blood. The source is a woman older than 75 in good health. CDR3 DNA: TGTGCCAGCGTCTTACAAGAGACCCAGTACTTC. The encoded protein is CASVLQETQYF.